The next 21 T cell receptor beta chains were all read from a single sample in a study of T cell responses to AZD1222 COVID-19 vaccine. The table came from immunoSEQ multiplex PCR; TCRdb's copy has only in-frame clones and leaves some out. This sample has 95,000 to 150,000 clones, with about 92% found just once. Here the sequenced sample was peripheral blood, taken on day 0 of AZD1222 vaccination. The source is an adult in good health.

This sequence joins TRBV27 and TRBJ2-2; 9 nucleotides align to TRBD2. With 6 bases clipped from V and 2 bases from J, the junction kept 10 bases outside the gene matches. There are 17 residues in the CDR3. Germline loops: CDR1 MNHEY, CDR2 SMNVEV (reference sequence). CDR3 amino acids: CASRPFGLAGNTGELFF. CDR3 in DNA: TGTGCCAGCAGGCCCTTTGGCCTAGCGGGAAACACCGGGGAGCTGTTTTTT.

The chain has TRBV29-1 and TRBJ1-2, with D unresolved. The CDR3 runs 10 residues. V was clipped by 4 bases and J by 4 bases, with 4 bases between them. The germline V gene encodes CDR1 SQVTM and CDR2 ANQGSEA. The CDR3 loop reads CSVVSYGYTF. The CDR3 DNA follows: TGCAGCGTTGTGTCCTATGGCTACACCTTC.

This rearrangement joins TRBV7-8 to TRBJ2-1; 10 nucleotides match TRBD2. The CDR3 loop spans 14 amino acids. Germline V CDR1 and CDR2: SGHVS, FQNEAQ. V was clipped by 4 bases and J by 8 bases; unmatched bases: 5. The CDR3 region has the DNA TGTGCCAGCAGCTCCGGACTAGCGGCTTATGAGCAGTTCTTC. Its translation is CASSSGLAAYEQFF.

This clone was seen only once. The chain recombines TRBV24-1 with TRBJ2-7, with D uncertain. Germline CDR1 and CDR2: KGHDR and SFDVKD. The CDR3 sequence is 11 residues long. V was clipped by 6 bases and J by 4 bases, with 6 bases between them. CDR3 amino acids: CATSSGYEQYF. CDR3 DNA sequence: TGTGCCACCAGTTCTGGGTACGAGCAGTACTTC.

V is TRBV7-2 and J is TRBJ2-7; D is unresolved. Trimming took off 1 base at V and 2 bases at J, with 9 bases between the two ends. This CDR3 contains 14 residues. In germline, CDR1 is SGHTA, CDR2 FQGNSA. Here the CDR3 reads CASSLDFGTYEQYF. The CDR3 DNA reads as TGTGCCAGCAGCTTAGATTTCGGAACCTACGAGCAGTACTTC.

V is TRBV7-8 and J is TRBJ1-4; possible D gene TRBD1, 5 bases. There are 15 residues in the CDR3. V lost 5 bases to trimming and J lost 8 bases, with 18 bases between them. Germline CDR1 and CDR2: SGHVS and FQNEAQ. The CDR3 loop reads CASSHSRVRGEKLFF. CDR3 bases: TGTGCCAGCAGCCACTCAAGGGTACGGGGGGAAAAACTGTTTTTT.

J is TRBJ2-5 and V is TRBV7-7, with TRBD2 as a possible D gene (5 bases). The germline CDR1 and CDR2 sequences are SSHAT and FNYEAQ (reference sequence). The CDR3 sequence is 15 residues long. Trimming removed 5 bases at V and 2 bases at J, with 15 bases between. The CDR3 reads CASSRVPGKQETQYF. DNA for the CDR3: TGTGCCAGCAGCCGCGTCCCCGGGAAACAAGAGACCCAGTACTTC.

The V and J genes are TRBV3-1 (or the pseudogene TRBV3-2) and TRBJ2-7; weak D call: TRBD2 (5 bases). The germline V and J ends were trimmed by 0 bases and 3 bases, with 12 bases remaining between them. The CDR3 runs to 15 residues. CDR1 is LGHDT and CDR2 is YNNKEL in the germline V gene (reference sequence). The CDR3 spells CASSQELGADYEQYF. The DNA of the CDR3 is TGTGCCAGCAGCCAAGAATTGGGAGCGGACTACGAGCAGTACTTC.

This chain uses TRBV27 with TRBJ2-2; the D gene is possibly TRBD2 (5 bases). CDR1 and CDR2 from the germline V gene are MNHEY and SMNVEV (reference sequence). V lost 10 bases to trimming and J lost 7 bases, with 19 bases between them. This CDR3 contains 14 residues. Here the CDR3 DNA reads TGTGCCACCCGAGGGAGCGGATCGAGCGGGGAGCTGTTTTTT. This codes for CATRGSGSSGELFF.

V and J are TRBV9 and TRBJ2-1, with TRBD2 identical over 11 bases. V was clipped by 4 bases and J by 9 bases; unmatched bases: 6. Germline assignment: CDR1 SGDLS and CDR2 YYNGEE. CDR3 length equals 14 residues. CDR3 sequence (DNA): TGTGCCAGCAGCCCTAGCGGGAGGTTGGGTGAGCAGTTCTTC. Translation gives CASSPSGRLGEQFF.

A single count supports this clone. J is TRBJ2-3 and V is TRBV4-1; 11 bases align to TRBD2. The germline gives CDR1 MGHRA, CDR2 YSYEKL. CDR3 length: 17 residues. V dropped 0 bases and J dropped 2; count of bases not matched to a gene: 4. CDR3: CASSQDGTSGNTDTQYF. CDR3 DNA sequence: TGCGCCAGCAGCCAAGATGGGACTAGCGGAAACACAGATACGCAGTATTTT.

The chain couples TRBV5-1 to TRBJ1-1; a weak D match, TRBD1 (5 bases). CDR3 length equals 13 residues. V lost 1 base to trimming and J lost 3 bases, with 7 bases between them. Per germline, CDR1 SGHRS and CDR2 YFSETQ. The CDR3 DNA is TGCGCCAGCAGCTTGCTGGGGGACACTGAAGCTTTCTTT. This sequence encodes CASSLLGDTEAFF.

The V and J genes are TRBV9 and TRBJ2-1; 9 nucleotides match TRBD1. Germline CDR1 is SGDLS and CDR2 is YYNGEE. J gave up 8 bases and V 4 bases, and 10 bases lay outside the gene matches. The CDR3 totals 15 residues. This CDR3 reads CASSYHGQGKYEQFF. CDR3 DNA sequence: TGTGCCAGCAGCTATCACGGACAGGGGAAATATGAGCAGTTCTTC.

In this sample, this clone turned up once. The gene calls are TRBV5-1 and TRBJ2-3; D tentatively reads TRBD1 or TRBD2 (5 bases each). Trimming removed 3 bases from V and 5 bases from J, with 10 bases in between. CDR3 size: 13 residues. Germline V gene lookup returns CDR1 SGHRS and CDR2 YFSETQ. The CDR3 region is CASSSTGGDTQYF. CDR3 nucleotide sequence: TGCGCCAGCAGCTCTACAGGAGGAGATACGCAGTATTTT.

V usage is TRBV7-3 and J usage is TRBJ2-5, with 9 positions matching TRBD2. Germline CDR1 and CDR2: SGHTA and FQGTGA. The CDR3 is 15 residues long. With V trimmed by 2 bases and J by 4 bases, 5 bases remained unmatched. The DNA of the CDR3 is TGTGCCAGCAGCTTAGGTAGCGGGAGTCTAGAGACCCAGTACTTC. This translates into CASSLGSGSLETQYF.

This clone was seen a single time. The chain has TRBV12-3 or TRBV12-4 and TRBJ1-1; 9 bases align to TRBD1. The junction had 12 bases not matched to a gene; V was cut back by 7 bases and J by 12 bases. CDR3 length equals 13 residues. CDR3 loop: CASTPRDRADPFF. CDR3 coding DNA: TGTGCCAGCACTCCAAGGGACAGGGCGGATCCTTTCTTT.

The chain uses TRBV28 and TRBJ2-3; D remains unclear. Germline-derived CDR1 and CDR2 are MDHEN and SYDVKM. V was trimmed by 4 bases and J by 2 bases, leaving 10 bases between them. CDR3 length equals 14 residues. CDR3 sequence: CASSSPSTTDTQYF. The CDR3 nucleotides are TGTGCCAGCAGTTCCCCATCAACCACAGATACGCAGTATTTT. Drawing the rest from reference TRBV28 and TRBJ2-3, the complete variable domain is DVKVTQSSRYLVKRTGEKVFLECVQDMDHENMFWYRQDPGLGLRLIYFSYDVKMKEKGDIPEGYSVSREKKERFSLILESASTNQTSMYLCASSSPSTTDTQYFGPGTRLTVL.

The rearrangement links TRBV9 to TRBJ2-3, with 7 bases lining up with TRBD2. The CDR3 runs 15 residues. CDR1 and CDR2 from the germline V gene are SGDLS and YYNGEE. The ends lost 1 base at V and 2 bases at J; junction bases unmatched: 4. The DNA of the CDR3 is TGTGCCAGCAGCGTACAAAGCGGGACCACAGATACGCAGTATTTT. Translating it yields CASSVQSGTTDTQYF.

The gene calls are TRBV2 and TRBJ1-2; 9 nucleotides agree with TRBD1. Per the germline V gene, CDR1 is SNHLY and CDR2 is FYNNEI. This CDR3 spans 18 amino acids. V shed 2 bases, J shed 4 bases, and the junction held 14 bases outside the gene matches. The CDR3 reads CASSENPTGGGGPYGYTF. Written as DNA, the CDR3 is TGTGCCAGCAGTGAAAACCCGACAGGGGGTGGGGGACCCTATGGCTACACCTTC.

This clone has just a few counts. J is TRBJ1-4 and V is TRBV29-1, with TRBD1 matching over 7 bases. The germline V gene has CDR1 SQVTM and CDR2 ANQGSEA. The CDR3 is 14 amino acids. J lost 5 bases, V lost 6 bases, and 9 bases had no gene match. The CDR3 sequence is CSVETGLDNEKLFF. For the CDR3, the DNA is TGCAGCGTCGAGACAGGGCTTGACAATGAAAAACTGTTTTTT.

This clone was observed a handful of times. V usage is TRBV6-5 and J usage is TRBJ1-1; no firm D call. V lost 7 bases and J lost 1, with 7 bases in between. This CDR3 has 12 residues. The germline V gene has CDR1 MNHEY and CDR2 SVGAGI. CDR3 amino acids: CASTLRNTEAFF. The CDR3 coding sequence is TGTGCCAGCACGTTGAGGAACACTGAAGCTTTCTTT.